The subject of this entry is one T cell receptor beta chain. This sample stems from a study of blood T cell repertoires in COVID-19. Measured with immunoSEQ multiplex PCR; TCRdb has only the in-frame clones, and not every one. The repertoire holds roughly 35,000 clones, with about 88% as singletons. The germline V gene encodes CDR1 LGHNA and CDR2 YNFKEQ. V dropped 1 base and J dropped 8; count of bases not matched to a gene: 7. This CDR3 spans 16 amino acids. The rearrangement uses TRBV4-2 and TRBJ2-1, with 11 bases matching TRBD2. The clonotype originates from a man aged 65 to 85 with acute or convalescent COVID-19. Sample: peripheral blood. The CDR3 reads CASSQGTSGSPDEQFF. CDR3 coding DNA: TGTGCCAGCAGCCAAGGTACTAGCGGGAGTCCCGATGAGCAGTTCTTC.